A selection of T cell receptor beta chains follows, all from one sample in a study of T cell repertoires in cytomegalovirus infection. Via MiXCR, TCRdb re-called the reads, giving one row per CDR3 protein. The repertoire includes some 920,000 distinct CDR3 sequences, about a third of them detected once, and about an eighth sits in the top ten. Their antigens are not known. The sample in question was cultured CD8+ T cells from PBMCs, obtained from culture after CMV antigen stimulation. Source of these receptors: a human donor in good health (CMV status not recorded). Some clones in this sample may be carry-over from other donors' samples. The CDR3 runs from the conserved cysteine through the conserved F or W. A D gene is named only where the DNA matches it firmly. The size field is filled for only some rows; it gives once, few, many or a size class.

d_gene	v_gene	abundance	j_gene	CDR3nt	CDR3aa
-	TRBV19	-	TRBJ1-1	TGTCCCAGTAGTCCACAGGGCACTGAAGCTTTCTTT	CPSSPQGTEAFF
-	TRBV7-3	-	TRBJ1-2	TGTGCCAGCAGCAACTTAGTTGGGCAGGTCTATGGCTACACCTTC	CASSNLVGQVYGYTF
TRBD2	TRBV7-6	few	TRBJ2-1	TGTGCCAGCAGCTCCCCCGGGGGGGCCTCATTCAATGAGCAGTTCTTC	CASSSPGGASFNEQFF
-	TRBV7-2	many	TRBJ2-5	TGTGCCAGCAGCTTAGATGGGTGGGTGGAGACCCAGTACTTC	CASSLDGWVETQYF
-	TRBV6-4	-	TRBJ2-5	TGTGCCAGCAGTGACAGTCCTTGGGAGACCCAGTACTTC	CASSDSPWETQYF
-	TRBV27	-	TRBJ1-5	TGTGCCAGCGGCCCATCCCAGTGGCAGGGTACTCAGCCCCAGCATTTT	CASGPSQWQGTQPQHF
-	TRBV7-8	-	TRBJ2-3	TGTGCCAGCAGCTTATTGACCCCTAACTGGGATACGCAGTATTTT	CASSLLTPNWDTQYF
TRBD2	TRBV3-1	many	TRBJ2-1	TGTGCCAGCACCTCCCAGGCGGGGGGGCGGAGCAATGAGCAGTTCTTC	CASTSQAGGRSNEQFF
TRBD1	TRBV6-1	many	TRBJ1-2	TGTGCCACGTTTTCCGGGACAGGCCTATATGGCTACACCTTC	CATFSGTGLYGYTF
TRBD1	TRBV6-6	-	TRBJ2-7	TGTGCCAGCTTTGGACAGGGGGGCACCTACGAGCAGTACTTC	CASFGQGGTYEQYF